This TCR beta chain is drawn from a study of T cell responses to AZD1222 COVID-19 vaccine. Data came from immunoSEQ multiplex PCR; TCRdb stores just in-frame clones and leaves some out. This sample carries 120,000 or so clones, about 81% of them seen once, and the ten largest clones take approximately 5%. The V gene end was trimmed by 3 bases and the J gene end by 3 bases; junction bases not matched to a gene: 10. The CDR3 contains 16 residues. Germline CDR1 is LNHDA and CDR2 is SQIVND (reference sequence). The sequence came from an adult in good health. The chain has TRBV19 and TRBJ1-2; 7 bases are a match to TRBD1. The sequenced sample was peripheral blood, obtained on day 0 of AZD1222 vaccination. The CDR3 protein is CASSIGGTAIYYGYTF. The CDR3 DNA reads TGTGCCAGTAGTATCGGGGGGACAGCTATCTACTATGGCTACACCTTC.